This is a list of T cell receptor beta chains from one sample in a study of blood T cell repertoires in COVID-19. TCRdb's table, derived via immunoSEQ multiplex PCR, lists solely in-frame clones and lacks some. The sample holds about 300,000 clones, over 70% seen once. Sequencing input: peripheral blood. These receptors originate from a woman aged 50 to 65 with acute or convalescent COVID-19. The CDR3 runs from the conserved cysteine through the conserved F or W. A D gene is named only where the DNA matches it firmly. A row's size may be missing; if present it is once, few, many or a size class.

abundance: -
d_gene: TRBD2
v_gene: TRBV9
j_gene: TRBJ2-3
CDR3aa: CASSVAGEGDTQYF
CDR3nt: TGTGCCAGCAGCGTAGCTGGGGAGGGGGATACGCAGTATTTT

abundance: -
d_gene: -
v_gene: TRBV29-1
j_gene: TRBJ1-1
CDR3aa: CRGGGGGIGNTEAFF
CDR3nt: TGCCGCGGGGGGGGAGGGGGGATAGGGAACACTGAAGCTTTCTTT

abundance: -
d_gene: TRBD2
v_gene: TRBV27
j_gene: TRBJ2-3
CDR3aa: CASSPRGSGSRDTQYF
CDR3nt: TGTGCCAGCAGTCCCAGGGGTAGCGGGAGTAGAGATACGCAGTATTTT

abundance: few
d_gene: -
v_gene: TRBV5-6
j_gene: TRBJ2-2
CDR3aa: CASSLQYTGELFF
CDR3nt: TGTGCCAGCAGCTTGCAGTACACCGGGGAGCTGTTTTTT

abundance: -
d_gene: -
v_gene: TRBV11-2
j_gene: TRBJ1-2
CDR3aa: CASSLDRVAGYTF
CDR3nt: TGTGCCAGCAGCTTAGACCGGGTAGCGGGCTACACCTTC

abundance: -
d_gene: TRBD2
v_gene: TRBV2
j_gene: TRBJ2-7
CDR3aa: CASSRAGRGYEQYF
CDR3nt: TGTGCCAGCAGTAGAGCGGGACGCGGGTACGAGCAGTACTTC

abundance: -
d_gene: TRBD1
v_gene: TRBV14
j_gene: TRBJ2-2
CDR3aa: CASRRDSNTGELFF
CDR3nt: TGTGCCAGCAGGAGGGACAGCAACACCGGGGAGCTGTTTTTT

abundance: -
d_gene: -
v_gene: TRBV12-3/TRBV12-4
j_gene: TRBJ1-2
CDR3aa: CASSLAQNYGYTF
CDR3nt: TGTGCCAGCAGTTTAGCACAGAACTATGGCTACACCTTC

abundance: few
d_gene: -
v_gene: TRBV9
j_gene: TRBJ1-5
CDR3aa: CASSVGGIRPQHF
CDR3nt: TGTGCCAGCAGCGTAGGCGGAATCCGTCCCCAGCATTTT

abundance: -
d_gene: -
v_gene: TRBV2
j_gene: TRBJ1-1
CDR3aa: CASSERYEAFF
CDR3nt: TGTGCCAGCAGTGAACGGTATGAAGCTTTCTTT

abundance: -
d_gene: -
v_gene: TRBV5-6
j_gene: TRBJ1-1
CDR3aa: CASSTLRQAAEAFF
CDR3nt: TGTGCCAGCAGCACACTTAGACAGGCCGCTGAAGCTTTCTTT

abundance: -
d_gene: -
v_gene: TRBV2
j_gene: TRBJ2-7
CDR3aa: CASRDDTTYEQYF
CDR3nt: TGTGCCAGCAGAGATGACACGACCTACGAGCAGTACTTC

abundance: few
d_gene: -
v_gene: TRBV19
j_gene: TRBJ1-1
CDR3aa: CASSIESGLGSPGAEAFF
CDR3nt: TGTGCCAGTAGTATAGAAAGTGGGCTAGGCTCTCCAGGGGCTGAAGCTTTCTTT

abundance: -
d_gene: -
v_gene: TRBV7-9
j_gene: TRBJ2-3
CDR3aa: CASKEGSSTDTQYF
CDR3nt: TGTGCCAGCAAGGAAGGGAGCTCCACAGATACGCAGTATTTT

abundance: -
d_gene: TRBD2
v_gene: TRBV7-8
j_gene: TRBJ2-2
CDR3aa: CASRLIQVQASGRVTGELFF
CDR3nt: TGTGCCAGCAGACTCATCCAGGTCCAGGCTAGCGGGAGGGTCACCGGGGAGCTGTTTTTT

abundance: -
d_gene: -
v_gene: TRBV18
j_gene: TRBJ1-4
CDR3aa: CASSSLPRVGTNEKLFF
CDR3nt: TGTGCCAGCTCATCCCTACCCAGGGTTGGGACTAATGAAAAACTGTTTTTT

abundance: -
d_gene: -
v_gene: TRBV5-1
j_gene: TRBJ1-4
CDR3aa: CASSLVQGPTNEKLFF
CDR3nt: TGCGCCAGCAGCTTGGTCCAGGGCCCAACTAATGAAAAACTGTTTTTT

abundance: -
d_gene: -
v_gene: TRBV9
j_gene: TRBJ2-1
CDR3aa: CASSVGLLNEQFF
CDR3nt: TGTGCCAGCAGCGTAGGCCTACTCAATGAGCAGTTCTTC

abundance: -
d_gene: -
v_gene: TRBV11-2
j_gene: TRBJ2-3
CDR3aa: CASRLDTRTDTQYF
CDR3nt: TGTGCCAGCAGACTAGATACTCGCACAGATACGCAGTATTTT

abundance: -
d_gene: -
v_gene: TRBV25-1
j_gene: TRBJ1-2
CDR3aa: CASSEGQVYGYTF
CDR3nt: TGTGCCAGCAGTGAGGGGCAGGTCTATGGCTACACCTTC

abundance: -
d_gene: -
v_gene: TRBV3-1/TRBV3-2
j_gene: TRBJ1-2
CDR3aa: CASSQLVSGYGYTF
CDR3nt: TGTGCCAGCAGCCAATTGGTGAGTGGCTATGGCTACACCTTC

abundance: -
d_gene: -
v_gene: TRBV5-1
j_gene: TRBJ2-5
CDR3aa: CASSLAGTGETQYF
CDR3nt: TGCGCCAGCAGCTTGGCAGGTACTGGGGAGACCCAGTACTTC

abundance: -
d_gene: -
v_gene: TRBV5-1
j_gene: TRBJ1-1
CDR3aa: CASSDHRVGNTEAFF
CDR3nt: TGCGCCAGCAGCGACCACAGGGTGGGGAACACTGAAGCTTTCTTT

abundance: once
d_gene: TRBD1
v_gene: TRBV10-3
j_gene: TRBJ1-2
CDR3aa: CAISVNTGQANLYGYTF
CDR3nt: TGTGCCATCAGTGTTAACACAGGACAGGCGAACTTATATGGCTACACCTTC

abundance: -
d_gene: TRBD2
v_gene: TRBV7-2
j_gene: TRBJ2-5
CDR3aa: CASSLVRLAGGLETQYF
CDR3nt: TGTGCCAGCAGCTTAGTGCGGCTAGCGGGGGGCCTGGAGACCCAGTACTTC

abundance: once
d_gene: -
v_gene: TRBV3-1/TRBV3-2
j_gene: TRBJ1-5
CDR3aa: CASSQQPRTPYSNQPQHF
CDR3nt: TGTGCCAGCAGCCAACAACCTAGGACACCATATAGCAATCAGCCCCAGCATTTT

abundance: -
d_gene: TRBD1
v_gene: TRBV6-2/TRBV6-3
j_gene: TRBJ1-1
CDR3aa: CASSQGQGGVENTEAFF
CDR3nt: TGTGCCAGCAGTCAGGGACAGGGTGGCGTCGAGAACACTGAAGCTTTCTTT

abundance: once
d_gene: -
v_gene: TRBV28
j_gene: TRBJ1-4
CDR3aa: CASSPRAEKLFF
CDR3nt: TGTGCCAGCAGCCCGCGTGCGGAAAAACTGTTTTTT

abundance: -
d_gene: TRBD1
v_gene: TRBV5-6
j_gene: TRBJ2-6
CDR3aa: CASSWDRGSGANVLTF
CDR3nt: TGTGCCAGCAGTTGGGACAGGGGCTCTGGGGCCAACGTCCTGACTTTC

abundance: -
d_gene: -
v_gene: TRBV6-5
j_gene: TRBJ1-4
CDR3aa: CASRARGSNEKLFF
CDR3nt: TGTGCCAGCAGAGCCAGGGGTAGTAATGAAAAACTGTTTTTT

abundance: few
d_gene: -
v_gene: TRBV5-1
j_gene: TRBJ1-6
CDR3aa: CASSLEAGTSPLHF
CDR3nt: TGCGCCAGCAGCTTGGAAGCAGGAACCTCACCCCTCCACTTT

abundance: -
d_gene: -
v_gene: TRBV27
j_gene: TRBJ1-6
CDR3aa: CASRSPEGDSPLHF
CDR3nt: TGTGCCAGCAGGTCCCCAGAAGGGGATTCACCCCTCCACTTT

abundance: -
d_gene: -
v_gene: TRBV6-5
j_gene: TRBJ2-5
CDR3aa: CASSYDRETQYF
CDR3nt: TGTGCCAGCAGTTACGACAGGGAGACCCAGTACTTC

abundance: -
d_gene: -
v_gene: TRBV5-1
j_gene: TRBJ2-1
CDR3aa: CASSFGPTGIYNEQFF
CDR3nt: TGCGCCAGCAGCTTTGGTCCCACGGGGATCTACAATGAGCAGTTCTTC

abundance: -
d_gene: TRBD2
v_gene: TRBV19
j_gene: TRBJ2-3
CDR3aa: CASSGGTSGTPSTDTQYF
CDR3nt: TGTGCCAGTAGTGGCGGGACTAGCGGGACGCCATCCACAGATACGCAGTATTTT

abundance: -
d_gene: TRBD2
v_gene: TRBV5-1
j_gene: TRBJ2-7
CDR3aa: CASSPAQGLAGTYEQYF
CDR3nt: TGCGCCAGCAGCCCCGCCCAGGGTCTAGCGGGGACCTACGAGCAGTACTTC

abundance: -
d_gene: -
v_gene: TRBV12-5
j_gene: TRBJ2-4
CDR3aa: CASAFDRAKNIQYF
CDR3nt: TGTGCTAGCGCTTTCGACAGGGCCAAAAACATTCAGTACTTC

abundance: -
d_gene: TRBD1
v_gene: TRBV6-1
j_gene: TRBJ1-2
CDR3aa: CASSEAVTGVGGYTF
CDR3nt: TGTGCCAGCAGTGAAGCGGTGACAGGGGTGGGTGGCTACACCTTC

abundance: -
d_gene: TRBD1
v_gene: TRBV30
j_gene: TRBJ2-3
CDR3aa: CAWSGPGGTSTDTQYF
CDR3nt: TGTGCCTGGAGTGGTCCAGGGGGTACTAGCACAGATACGCAGTATTTT

abundance: -
d_gene: TRBD1
v_gene: TRBV7-9
j_gene: TRBJ1-1
CDR3aa: CASSAIQGTEAFF
CDR3nt: TGTGCCAGCAGCGCGATACAGGGGACTGAAGCTTTCTTT

abundance: -
d_gene: -
v_gene: TRBV30
j_gene: TRBJ2-6
CDR3aa: CACPPGIWAGANVLTF
CDR3nt: TGTGCCTGCCCCCCGGGGATCTGGGCAGGGGCCAACGTCCTGACTTTC

abundance: once
d_gene: TRBD1
v_gene: TRBV5-8
j_gene: TRBJ1-5
CDR3aa: CASDRDPKIYSNQPQHF
CDR3nt: TGTGCCAGCGACAGGGATCCGAAAATTTATAGCAATCAGCCCCAGCATTTT

abundance: once
d_gene: -
v_gene: TRBV4-1
j_gene: TRBJ1-1
CDR3aa: CASRRQATNTEAFF
CDR3nt: TGCGCCAGCAGGCGACAGGCAACGAACACTGAAGCTTTCTTT

abundance: -
d_gene: -
v_gene: TRBV6-1
j_gene: TRBJ2-1
CDR3aa: CASSEQGEQFF
CDR3nt: TGTGCCAGCAGTGAGCAGGGGGAGCAGTTCTTC

abundance: -
d_gene: TRBD1
v_gene: TRBV27
j_gene: TRBJ2-3
CDR3aa: CASSLGQGGYTQYF
CDR3nt: TGTGCCAGCAGTTTGGGACAGGGGGGGTATACGCAGTATTTT

abundance: -
d_gene: -
v_gene: TRBV29-1
j_gene: TRBJ2-5
CDR3aa: CSVFRGLPQETQYF
CDR3nt: TGCAGCGTATTTAGGGGTTTACCCCAAGAGACCCAGTACTTC

abundance: -
d_gene: -
v_gene: TRBV7-3
j_gene: TRBJ1-3
CDR3aa: CASSLTGGAGNTIYF
CDR3nt: TGTGCCAGCAGCTTAACAGGTGGAGCTGGAAACACCATATATTTT

abundance: -
d_gene: -
v_gene: TRBV6-7
j_gene: TRBJ2-2
CDR3aa: CASARQSNTGELFF
CDR3nt: TGTGCCAGCGCGAGGCAGTCGAACACCGGGGAGCTGTTTTTT

abundance: -
d_gene: -
v_gene: TRBV6-1
j_gene: TRBJ1-2
CDR3aa: CASSEEAGGTF
CDR3nt: TGTGCCAGCAGTGAAGAGGCAGGAGGCACCTTC

abundance: -
d_gene: TRBD1
v_gene: TRBV30
j_gene: TRBJ1-2
CDR3aa: CAWSVPGTGKGYTF
CDR3nt: TGTGCCTGGAGTGTACCGGGGACAGGGAAGGGCTACACCTTC

abundance: -
d_gene: -
v_gene: TRBV6-4
j_gene: TRBJ2-1
CDR3aa: CASSDGANEQFF
CDR3nt: TGTGCCAGCAGTGACGGGGCGAATGAGCAGTTCTTC

abundance: -
d_gene: TRBD2
v_gene: TRBV2
j_gene: TRBJ2-3
CDR3aa: CASSVRRVAGGAQDTQYF
CDR3nt: TGTGCCAGCAGCGTACGCAGGGTAGCGGGGGGTGCTCAGGATACGCAGTATTTT

abundance: -
d_gene: -
v_gene: TRBV6-2/TRBV6-3
j_gene: TRBJ1-1
CDR3aa: CASSYYTLGQVNTEAFF
CDR3nt: TGTGCCAGCAGTTACTATACGTTGGGACAAGTGAACACTGAAGCTTTCTTT

abundance: -
d_gene: -
v_gene: TRBV29-1
j_gene: TRBJ2-3
CDR3aa: CSANRVPPDTQYF
CDR3nt: TGCAGCGCGAACAGGGTCCCCCCAGATACGCAGTATTTT

abundance: -
d_gene: -
v_gene: TRBV7-3
j_gene: TRBJ2-2
CDR3aa: CASSPIQGGGELFF
CDR3nt: TGTGCCAGCAGCCCGATTCAGGGGGGCGGGGAGCTGTTTTTT

abundance: -
d_gene: TRBD2
v_gene: TRBV6-4
j_gene: TRBJ2-1
CDR3aa: CASRGTSVGEQFF
CDR3nt: TGTGCCAGCAGGGGGACTAGTGTCGGTGAGCAGTTCTTC

abundance: few
d_gene: -
v_gene: TRBV19
j_gene: TRBJ1-4
CDR3aa: CASSLQGYEKLFF
CDR3nt: TGTGCCAGTAGTCTACAGGGTTATGAAAAACTGTTTTTT

abundance: many
d_gene: -
v_gene: TRBV7-2
j_gene: TRBJ2-5
CDR3aa: CASSPGQTQYF
CDR3nt: TGTGCCAGCAGCCCAGGCCAGACCCAGTACTTC

abundance: -
d_gene: TRBD2
v_gene: TRBV24-1
j_gene: TRBJ2-5
CDR3aa: CATSDPTSGGFQETQYF
CDR3nt: TGTGCCACCAGTGATCCCACTAGCGGGGGGTTTCAAGAGACCCAGTACTTC

abundance: few
d_gene: -
v_gene: TRBV28
j_gene: TRBJ1-2
CDR3aa: CATLKAEGGHDGYTF
CDR3nt: TGTGCCACCCTAAAGGCGGAAGGGGGACACGATGGCTACACCTTC